This TCR beta chain was profiled in a study of shared clonotypes between healthy human individuals. Whole-study results and caveats: It was only blood that was sampled, and tissue repertoires likely differ.

Here immunoSEQ multiplex PCR was the method, and the copy in TCRdb shows in-frame clones only, minus some. The data contain 450,000 to 500,000 clones, more than 65% of them singletons. With regard to this clone: Its antigen remains unknown.

This CDR3 spans 16 amino acids. CDR1 is SGHNT and CDR2 is YENEEA in the germline V gene. Trimming took 3 bases from V and 2 from J; bases not matched to a gene: 6. This chain joins TRBV11-3 and TRBJ2-1; TRBD1 matches 8 bases. Sequenced input: PBMCs. This TCR derives from a woman aged 40 to 50 in good health. Some clones in this sample may be carry-over from other donors' samples. CDR3 loop: CASSFRQGSPYNEQFF. CDR3 bases: TGTGCCAGCAGCTTTAGACAGGGGAGCCCCTACAATGAGCAGTTCTTC.